Given below is one T cell receptor (beta chain) in context. Its antigen remains unknown. The CDR3 contains 15 residues. Germline values: CDR1 SGHRS, CDR2 YFSETQ. Trimming removed 0 bases from V and 3 bases from J, with 12 bases in between. The sample belongs to a study of long-term antiretroviral therapy in people with HIV. Study findings and constraints: With ART, diversity went up but was still lower than in transplant donor controls.

At the survey level, the v3.0 immunoSEQ assay was run. Each sample aimed for about 35,000-50,000 sequenced T-cell genomes. Assay: immunoSEQ multiplex PCR; the TCRdb copy retains only in-frame clones and omits some. This sample yields around 30,000 clones, of which 93% are seen a single time; approximately 6.8% belongs to the top ten. The clonotype was recovered from a woman aged 40 to 50 with HIV. The sequenced sample was unsorted PBMCs, obtained roughly 6.5 years after starting antiretroviral therapy. V gene TRBV5-1 combines with J gene TRBJ2-5, with D perhaps given as TRBD1 or TRBD2 (5 bases each). In nucleotides, the CDR3 is TGCGCCAGCAGCTTGGGGGGGAGCCGAGAAGAGACCCAGTACTTC. Protein: CASSLGGSREETQYF.